The next 12 T cell receptor beta chains were all read from a single sample in a study of blood T cell repertoires in COVID-19. This table comes from immunoSEQ multiplex PCR, and its TCRdb copy is limited to in-frame clones, with some not included. The sample records tens of thousands of clones, approximately 80% being singletons. The sequencing input was peripheral blood. Every receptor here comes from a woman aged 60 to 75 with acute or convalescent COVID-19.

The chain uses TRBV7-9 and TRBJ1-6; tentatively, D is TRBD1 (6 bases). Trimming took 4 bases from V and 10 from J, leaving 8 bases between them. Per the germline V gene, CDR1 is SEHNR and CDR2 is FQNEAQ (reference sequence). This CDR3 has 12 residues. CDR3 DNA: TGTGCCAGCAGCTATGGGACATCACCCCTCCACTTT. This codes for CASSYGTSPLHF.

The chain combines TRBV29-1 with TRBJ2-3, with 8 positions matching TRBD1. V was clipped by 2 bases and J by 2 bases; unmatched bases: 3. CDR1 is SQVTM and CDR2 is ANQGSEA in the germline V gene. The CDR3 runs 14 residues. CDR3 sequence (DNA): TGCAGCGTTGAAACAGGGGGTTTCACAGATACGCAGTATTTT. Its protein is CSVETGGFTDTQYF.

This clone was seen more than once but under ten times. The V gene is TRBV7-8, the J gene TRBJ2-1; the D gene is possibly TRBD1 (5 bases). The CDR3 spans 14 residues. V was clipped by 0 bases and J by 10 bases, with 13 bases between them. Germline V gene data show CDR1 as SGHVS and CDR2 as FQNEAQ. The CDR3 region has the DNA TGTGCCAGCAGCTTAGCCGTGGCTAGGGGAGAGCAGTTCTTC. Translation gives CASSLAVARGEQFF. Supplemented by reference TRBV7-8 and TRBJ2-1, the full variable domain reads GAGVSQSPRYKVAKRGQDVALRCDPISGHVSLFWYQQALGQGPEFLTYFQNEAQLDKSGLPSDRFFAERPEGSVSTLKIQRTQQEDSAVYLCASSLAVARGEQFFGPGTRLTVL.

CDR3 DNA: TGTGCCAGCAGCGTAGCTAGCGGTAGCACAGATACGCAGTATTTT. It specifies CASSVASGSTDTQYF. V is TRBV9 and J is TRBJ2-3; TRBD2 aligns across 7 bases. V dropped 0 bases and J dropped 0; count of bases not matched to a gene: 1. The germline V gene encodes CDR1 SGDLS and CDR2 YYNGEE. CDR3 length equals 15 residues.

The chain is built from TRBV11-3 and TRBJ2-1, with 7 bases fitting TRBD1. The CDR3 runs to 17 residues. The junction had 11 bases not matched to a gene; V was cut back by 5 bases and J by 1 base. Germline CDR1 is SGHNT and CDR2 is YENEEA. CDR3 protein: CASSPPTGLASYNEQFF. In DNA, the CDR3 is TGTGCCAGCAGCCCACCGACAGGGTTAGCGTCCTACAATGAGCAGTTCTTC.

The gene calls are TRBV20-1 and TRBJ1-2, with TRBD1 matching 9 bases. Germline CDR1 is DFQATT and CDR2 is SNEGSKA (reference sequence). The CDR3 runs 15 residues. V trimming: 3 bases; J trimming: 6 bases; junction bases outside the gene matches: 11. This CDR3 reads CSASILWDRANGYTF. The DNA for the CDR3 is TGCAGTGCTAGTATCCTTTGGGACAGGGCCAATGGCTACACCTTC.

The chain has TRBV29-1 and TRBJ1-2; possible D gene TRBD1, 6 bases. Trimming left V 4 bases short and J 0 bases short, with 15 bases between. CDR1 and CDR2 (germline): SQVTM, ANQGSEA. CDR3 size: 15 residues. The CDR3 DNA reads TGCAGCGTTGTGGACAGTAGCTATTCTAACTATGGCTACACCTTC. This gives the protein CSVVDSSYSNYGYTF.

The chain joins TRBV5-1 to TRBJ2-2, with 12 nucleotides matching TRBD2. Germline trimming cut 2 bases from V and 7 bases from J; bases unmatched to any gene: 9. Germline V gives CDR1 SGHRS, CDR2 YFSETQ. CDR3 size: 17 residues. In DNA, the CDR3 is TGCGCCAGCAGCTTTGAGCCTAGCGGGGGGGCCTACGGGGAGCTGTTTTTT. Translated, it gives CASSFEPSGGAYGELFF.

The V and J genes are TRBV28 and TRBJ1-2; 9 nucleotides match TRBD1. The CDR3 has 17 amino acids. V dropped 5 bases and J dropped 4; count of bases not matched to a gene: 14. Germline CDR1 reads MDHEN; CDR2 reads SYDVKM. The CDR3 DNA follows: TGTGCCAGCAGTCCGACAGGGGGATCTATATCCCCCTATGGCTACACCTTC. Its protein is CASSPTGGSISPYGYTF.

The chain carries TRBV6-1 and TRBJ2-7, with TRBD1 matching over 9 bases. CDR1 MNHNS and CDR2 SASEGT come from the germline V gene. The V segment lost 2 bases and the J segment 3 bases; nucleotides outside the gene matches: 8. CDR3 length: 16 residues. The CDR3 coding sequence is TGTGCCAGCAGTGAAACGTTAACAGGGGGCATCTACGAGCAGTACTTC. Residues: CASSETLTGGIYEQYF.

This rearrangement joins TRBV6-5 to TRBJ2-7; TRBD1 aligns across 12 bases. The CDR3 has 14 amino acids. V lost 6 bases and J lost 6; bases outside the gene matches: 6. Germline V CDR1 and CDR2: MNHEY, SVGAGI. CDR3 amino acids: CASRGGTGGAEQYF. Here the CDR3 DNA reads TGTGCCAGCAGGGGGGGGACAGGGGGCGCCGAGCAGTACTTC.

The J gene is TRBJ1-2, the V gene TRBV19, with 11 nucleotides matching TRBD1. The trim removed 2 bases at V and 2 bases at J, leaving 10 bases unmatched. The CDR3 loop spans 18 amino acids. Germline V CDR1 and CDR2: LNHDA, SQIVND (reference sequence). CDR3 loop: CASSIFGGQGAENYGYTF. As DNA, the CDR3 is TGTGCCAGTAGTATATTCGGAGGACAGGGGGCTGAAAACTATGGCTACACCTTC.